A single sample is the source of the 11 T cell receptor beta chains below, sequenced in a study of shared clonotypes between healthy human individuals. Assay used: immunoSEQ multiplex PCR; TCRdb lists only in-frame clones, some missing. Found here are 2 million to 2.5 million clones, more than 85% of them singletons; the top ten hold 0.36%. The material sequenced was naive CD4+ T cells from PBMCs. The subset denotes: CD45RA+ positively selected. All receptors come from a man aged 18-30 years in good health. Some clones in this sample may be carry-over from other donors' samples.

The chain combines TRBV4-3 with TRBJ2-7; D ambiguous. Per the germline V gene, CDR1 is LGHNA and CDR2 is YSLEER. This CDR3 is 14 amino acids long. Trimming removed 4 bases at V and 0 bases at J, with 10 bases between. CDR3 nucleotides: TGCGCCAGCAGCCCTAAGGTCAGCTCCTACGAGCAGTACTTC. The encoded protein is CASSPKVSSYEQYF.

Remarks on this clone: Other DNA sequences in this specimen translate into the identical CDR3. The chain is built from TRBV28 and TRBJ2-3; D gene unclear. Germline-derived CDR1 and CDR2 are MDHEN and SYDVKM. This CDR3 comprises 13 residues. Trimming left V 5 bases short and J 0 bases short, with 6 bases between. This CDR3 is CASSRTSTDTQYF. CDR3 coding DNA: TGTGCCAGCAGTCGAACGAGCACAGATACGCAGTATTTT.

About this clone itself: At one boundary the junction diverges from the germline segment, which might be a read error. The chain employs TRBV6-1 and TRBJ1-1, with a possible D match to TRBD1 (5 bases). The CDR3 runs 15 residues. Germline CDR1 reads MNHNS; CDR2 reads SASEGT. CDR3 DNA sequence: TGTGCCAGCAGTGAGGCAGACAGACTTTCCCGTAGTGGGGCCTTT. Protein product: CASSEADRLSRSGAF.

Of note for this clone: Other DNA sequences of this sample code for an identical CDR3. The rearrangement links TRBV7-2 to TRBJ2-1; D gene ambiguous. Germline-derived CDR1 and CDR2 are SGHTA and FQGNSA. CDR3 length: 15 amino acids. Between the trimmed V and J ends, which lost 0 bases and 0 bases, there was a span of 6 bases. The CDR3 coding sequence is TGTGCCAGCAGCTTAGCCCTGAGCTCCTACAATGAGCAGTTCTTC. Translated, it gives CASSLALSSYNEQFF.

V is TRBV29-1 and J is TRBJ2-5, with TRBD1 as a possible D gene (6 bases). In germline, CDR1 is SQVTM, CDR2 ANQGSEA. Deletions cut 7 bases from V and 2 bases from J, with 11 bases between. The CDR3 sequence is 12 residues long. The CDR3 DNA sequence: TGCAGCGAAGGGACACCGCAAGAGACCCAGTACTTC. Translation gives CSEGTPQETQYF.

This clone was seen just once. This chain uses TRBV4-3 with TRBJ1-2, with D unresolved. The ends were cut back, 0 bases at V and 4 bases at J, with 18 bases in the middle. CDR3 size: 17 residues. Germline V gives CDR1 LGHNA, CDR2 YSLEER. DNA for the CDR3: TGCGCCAGCAGCCAAGATGGCCGTGTGGGCACAGCCTATGGCTACACCTTC. It translates to CASSQDGRVGTAYGYTF.

The chain employs TRBV23-1 and TRBJ2-7; TRBD1 matches at 9 bases. TRBV23-1 is treated as an ORF (open reading frame) with a function not yet certain. This CDR3 contains 15 residues. The V and J ends lost 4 bases and 4 bases, in that order; junction bases with no gene match: 8. The CDR3 is CASSPPGQGLYEQYF. CDR3 sequence (DNA): TGCGCCAGCAGTCCTCCGGGACAGGGATTATACGAGCAGTACTTC.

Here the CDR3 reads CASSAGDRGSQETQYF. In nucleotides, the CDR3 is TGTGCCAGCAGCGCCGGGGACAGGGGTTCCCAAGAGACCCAGTACTTC. The chain couples TRBV7-8 to TRBJ2-5; 10 nucleotides agree with TRBD1. V gave up 5 bases and J gave up 1 base; unmatched junction bases: 7. This CDR3 spans 16 amino acids. Germline CDR1 reads SGHVS; CDR2 reads FQNEAQ.

Notes on this clone: Other DNA sequences in this sample translate to the same CDR3. This chain links TRBV18 with TRBJ2-5, with 9 nucleotides matching TRBD1. With V trimmed by 3 bases and J by 2 bases, 4 bases remained unmatched. CDR1 is KGHSH and CDR2 is LQKENI in the germline V gene. This CDR3 contains 15 residues. CDR3 DNA: TGTGCCAGCTCACCTCAGGGACAGGGACAAGAGACCCAGTACTTC. This gives the protein CASSPQGQGQETQYF.

J is TRBJ2-1 and V is TRBV15; TRBD1 matches at 7 bases. The CDR3 runs 15 residues. The V gene end was trimmed by 0 bases and the J gene end by 4 bases; junction bases not matched to a gene: 3. In germline, CDR1 is LNHNV, CDR2 YYDKDF (reference sequence). CDR3 DNA sequence: TGTGCCACCAGCAGAGAGGGGACAGTATACAATGAGCAGTTCTTC. Its translation: CATSREGTVYNEQFF. Supplemented by reference TRBV15 and TRBJ2-1, the full variable domain reads DAMVIQNPRYQVTQFGKPVTLSCSQTLNHNVMYWYQQKSSQAPKLLFHYYDKDFNNEADTPDNFQSRRPNTSFCFLDIRSPGLGDTAMYLCATSREGTVYNEQFFGPGTRLTVL.

A word on this clone: This sample also contains other DNA sequences that code for the same CDR3. This chain uses TRBV7-2 with TRBJ1-3; D gene unclear. V was clipped by 3 bases and J by 0 bases, with 9 bases between them. The CDR3 loop spans 15 amino acids. Germline V CDR1 and CDR2: SGHTA, FQGNSA. As DNA, the CDR3 is TGTGCCAGCAGCTTGAGACGGAGCTCTGGAAACACCATATATTTT. This translates into CASSLRRSSGNTIYF.